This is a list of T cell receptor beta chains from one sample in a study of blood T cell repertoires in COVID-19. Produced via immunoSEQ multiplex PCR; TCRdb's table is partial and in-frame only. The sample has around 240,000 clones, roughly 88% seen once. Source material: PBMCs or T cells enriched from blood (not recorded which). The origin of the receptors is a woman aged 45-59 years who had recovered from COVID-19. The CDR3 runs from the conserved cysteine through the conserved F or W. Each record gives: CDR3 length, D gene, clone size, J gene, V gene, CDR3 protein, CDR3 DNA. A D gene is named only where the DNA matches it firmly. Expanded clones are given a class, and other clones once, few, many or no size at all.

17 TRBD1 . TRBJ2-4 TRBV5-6 CASSWRGQGLAKNIQYF TGTGCCAGCAGCTGGCGCGGACAGGGGTTAGCCAAAAACATTCAGTACTTC
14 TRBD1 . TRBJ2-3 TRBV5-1 CASSPGQLTDTQYF TGCGCCAGCAGCCCGGGACAGCTCACAGATACGCAGTATTTT
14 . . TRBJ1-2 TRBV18 CASSPAAGVGGYTF TGTGCCAGCTCACCAGCGGCGGGTGTGGGGGGCTACACCTTC
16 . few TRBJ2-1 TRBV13 CASSPSPSGPANEQFF TGTGCCAGCAGCCCATCCCCGAGCGGGCCGGCGAATGAGCAGTTCTTC
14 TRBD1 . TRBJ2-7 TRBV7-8 CASSLPGQRSEQYF TGTGCCAGCAGCTTGCCGGGACAGCGGTCCGAGCAGTACTTC
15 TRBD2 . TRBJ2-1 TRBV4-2 CASSPSGGGEDEQFF TGTGCCAGCAGTCCCTCGGGGGGGGGCGAGGATGAGCAGTTCTTC
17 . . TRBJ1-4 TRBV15 CATSRGWTAGDNEKLFF TGTGCCACCAGCAGAGGGTGGACTGCAGGGGATAATGAAAAACTGTTTTTT
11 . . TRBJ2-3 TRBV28 CASTSRDTQYF TGTGCCAGCACCTCTCGGGATACGCAGTATTTT
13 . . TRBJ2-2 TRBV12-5 CASGLMNTGELFF TGTGCTAGTGGTCTAATGAACACCGGGGAGCTGTTTTTT
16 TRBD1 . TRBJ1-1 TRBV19 CASSIGSLGQAYEAFF TGTGCCAGTAGTATAGGTAGTCTGGGACAGGCGTATGAAGCTTTCTTT
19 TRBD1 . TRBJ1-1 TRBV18 CASSPLSLQGVRENTEAFF TGTGCCAGCTCACCACTTAGTTTACAGGGGGTACGGGAGAACACTGAAGCTTTCTTT
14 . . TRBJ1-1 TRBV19 CASSIDPVNTEAFF TGTGCCAGTAGTATAGATCCAGTGAACACTGAAGCTTTCTTT
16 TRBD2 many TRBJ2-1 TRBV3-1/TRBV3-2 CASSQDAGLLTMKQFF TGTGCCAGCAGCCAAGATGCGGGACTACTTACAATGAAGCAGTTCTTC
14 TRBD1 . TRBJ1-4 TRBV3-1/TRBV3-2 CASRMDRGNEKLFF TGTGCCAGCAGGATGGACAGGGGCAATGAAAAACTGTTTTTT
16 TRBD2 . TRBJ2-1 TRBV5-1 CASSLQVGLANNEQFF TGCGCCAGCAGCTTGCAGGTGGGACTAGCGAACAATGAGCAGTTCTTC
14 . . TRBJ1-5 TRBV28 CASRDGQLGKPQHF TGTGCCAGCAGGGATGGACAGTTGGGAAAGCCCCAGCATTTT
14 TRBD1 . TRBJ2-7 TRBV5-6 CASSFVDRVHEQYF TGTGCCAGCAGCTTCGTGGACAGGGTACACGAGCAGTACTTC
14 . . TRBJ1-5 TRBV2 CASSERLGDQPQHF TGTGCCAGCAGTGAAAGATTAGGGGATCAGCCCCAGCATTTT
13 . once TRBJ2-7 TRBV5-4 CASSFDSPYEQYF TGTGCCAGCAGCTTCGACAGCCCCTACGAGCAGTACTTC
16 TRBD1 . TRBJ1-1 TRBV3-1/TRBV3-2 CASSQGTGGGLAEAFF TGTGCCAGCAGCCAAGGGACAGGGGGCGGGTTAGCTGAAGCTTTCTTT
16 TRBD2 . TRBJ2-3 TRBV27 CASSLALAGGSDTQYF TGTGCCAGCAGTTTAGCCCTAGCGGGAGGGTCAGATACGCAGTATTTT
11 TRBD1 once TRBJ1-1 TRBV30 CAWGQGNEAFF TGTGCCTGGGGACAGGGAAATGAAGCTTTCTTT
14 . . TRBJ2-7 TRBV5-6 CASSLWTTHREQYF TGTGCCAGCAGCTTGTGGACTACCCACCGGGAGCAGTACTTC
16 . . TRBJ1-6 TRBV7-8 CASSLSGKSYNSPLHF TGTGCCAGCAGCTTGTCGGGGAAGTCCTATAATTCACCCCTCCACTTT
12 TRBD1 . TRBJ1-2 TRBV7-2 CASSGQGYGYTF TGTGCCAGCAGCGGACAGGGCTATGGCTACACCTTC
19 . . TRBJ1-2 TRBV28 CASSLLVGVGGEGPYGYTF TGTGCCAGCAGTTTATTGGTCGGGGTCGGGGGAGAGGGCCCCTATGGCTACACCTTC
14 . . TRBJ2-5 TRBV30 CAWSVAGRFETQYF TGTGCCTGGAGTGTAGCTGGGCGCTTTGAGACCCAGTACTTC
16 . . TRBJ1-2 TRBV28 CASNSRTAANYYGYTF TGTGCCAGCAACTCCAGGACAGCCGCCAACTACTATGGCTACACCTTC